The 20 T cell receptor beta chains listed next were all sequenced from one sample in a study of blood T cell repertoires in COVID-19 (dated by TCRdb to the early 2020s). Receptor amplification or capture employed the immunoSEQ multiplex PCR assay. Here the immuneACCESS table is served through TCRdb, limited to in-frame sequences with V and J called. Missing clones are a known gap in these copies; in checked studies unresolved V genes cover under half, and the rest lacks a known reason. This sample is represented by 150,000 to 200,000 clones; more than 85% of them were singletons. The top ten clonotypes cover approximately 2.1% of the sample. Sequenced material: peripheral blood. The receptors here all came from a man aged 65 to 79 with active or convalescent COVID-19.

The chain is built from TRBV6-5 and TRBJ2-7, with D maybe TRBD2 (7 bases). Germline assignment: CDR1 MNHEY and CDR2 SVGAGI. V dropped 7 bases and J dropped 4 bases, with 17 bases sitting between them. The CDR3 runs to 14 residues. CDR3 sequence (DNA): TGTGCCAGCACAAAGGGGGGGGGCGCATACGAGCAGTACTTC. Its protein product is CASTKGGGAYEQYF.

The chain combines TRBV5-1 with TRBJ2-7, with 11 positions matching TRBD1. The CDR3 covers 14 residues. J gave up 6 bases and V 4 bases, and 6 bases lay outside the gene matches. Per the germline V gene, CDR1 is SGHRS and CDR2 is YFSETQ. Here the CDR3 DNA reads TGCGCCAGCAGCCCCGGACAGGGGGCTGGCGAGCAGTACTTC. The encoded protein is CASSPGQGAGEQYF.

V and J are TRBV2 and TRBJ1-5, with 7 positions matching TRBD1. The ends lost 6 bases at V and 5 bases at J; junction bases unmatched: 7. There are 14 residues in the CDR3. Per the germline V gene, CDR1 is SNHLY and CDR2 is FYNNEI. The CDR3 DNA reads as TGTGCCAGCAGCAAACAGGGGTTGGATCAGCCCCAGCATTTT. Protein product: CASSKQGLDQPQHF.

The rearrangement joins TRBV6-2 or TRBV6-3 to TRBJ2-7; D uncertain. The germline CDR1 and CDR2 sequences are MNHEY and SVGEGT. Between the trimmed V and J ends, which lost 6 bases and 9 bases, there was a span of 18 bases. The CDR3 contains 13 residues. CDR3 loop: CASSQIPSTRQYF. In DNA form, the CDR3 reads TGTGCCAGCAGCCAAATCCCCTCTACGAGGCAGTACTTC.

The rearrangement joins TRBV5-1 to TRBJ2-1; 7 bases match TRBD1. There are 15 residues in the CDR3. Germline V gene data show CDR1 as SGHRS and CDR2 as YFSETQ. Trimming cost V 1 base and J 7 bases; bases outside gene matches: 8. The CDR3 protein is CASSLPTGIGNEQFF. The CDR3 DNA reads as TGCGCCAGCAGCTTGCCGACAGGGATAGGGAATGAGCAGTTCTTC.

CDR3 in amino acids: CASSDPFQGGYEQYF. The CDR3 DNA reads as TGTGCCAGCAGTGACCCCTTTCAGGGGGGCTACGAGCAGTACTTC. J is TRBJ2-7 and V is TRBV6-1; a weak D match, TRBD1 (7 bases). The CDR3 has 15 amino acids. Germline loops: CDR1 MNHNS, CDR2 SASEGT. V lost 3 bases and J lost 3, with 15 bases in between.

The V gene is TRBV10-2, the J gene TRBJ2-6; D is ambiguous. This CDR3 contains 17 residues. Germline-derived CDR1 and CDR2 are WSHSY and SAAADI. V lost 6 bases, J lost 0 bases, and 15 bases lay in between. CDR3 protein: CASRGSVRSSGANVLTF. CDR3 DNA sequence: TGCGCCAGCAGAGGATCGGTAAGGAGCTCTGGGGCCAACGTCCTGACTTTC.

The J gene is TRBJ1-2, the V gene TRBV4-3; TRBD1 might be the D (5 bases). Trimming took 0 bases from V and 5 from J, leaving 13 bases between them. From germline, CDR1 is LGHNA and CDR2 YSLEER. The CDR3 has 15 amino acids. CDR3 in DNA: TGCGCCAGCAGCCAAGACCAGGGAAGGGTGTATGGCTACACCTTC. The encoded protein is CASSQDQGRVYGYTF.

The V and J genes are TRBV28 and TRBJ1-6; D is possibly TRBD1 (5 bases). V was shortened by 6 bases and J by 0 bases, with 15 bases between the two germline ends. CDR3 size: 17 residues. Germline values: CDR1 MDHEN, CDR2 SYDVKM. CDR3: CASRGRGRGSYNSPLHF. In DNA form, the CDR3 reads TGTGCCAGCAGGGGGCGTGGGAGGGGCTCCTATAATTCACCCCTCCACTTT.

V and J are TRBV24-1 and TRBJ2-7; D remains ambiguous. Germline lookup yields CDR1 KGHDR and CDR2 SFDVKD. The V end was cut by 3 bases, the J end by 7 bases, with 6 bases between. The CDR3 sequence is 11 residues long. Written as DNA, the CDR3 is TGTGCCACCAGTGATAGCAGGGAGCAGTACTTC. This codes for CATSDSREQYF.

This clone was detected once. This sequence joins TRBV29-1 and TRBJ1-2; D perhaps matches TRBD1 (6 bases). Germline values: CDR1 SQVTM, CDR2 ANQGSEA. The CDR3 runs 15 residues. V was trimmed by 4 bases and J by 4 bases, leaving 19 bases between them. In DNA form, the CDR3 reads TGCAGCGTTGCGGCCCCTTCAGGGGAGATCTATGGCTACACCTTC. It is translated as CSVAAPSGEIYGYTF. The whole variable domain, remainder taken from reference TRBV29-1 and TRBJ1-2, is SAVISQKPSRDICQRGTSLTIQCQVDSQVTMMFWYRQQPGQSLTLIATANQGSEATYESGFVIDKFPISRPNLTFSTLTVSNMSPEDSSIYLCSVAAPSGEIYGYTFGSGTRLTVV.

This chain connects TRBV3-1 (or the pseudogene TRBV3-2) to TRBJ2-5, with 11 bases identical to TRBD2. This CDR3 has 17 amino acids. The J segment lost 5 bases and the V segment lost 2 bases, leaving 10 bases of the junction unmatched. Germline V gives CDR1 LGHDT, CDR2 YNNKEL (reference sequence). The CDR3 DNA follows: TGTGCCAGCAGCCAAAATTTAGCGGGAGGGAAGTTTGAGACCCAGTACTTC. Translating it yields CASSQNLAGGKFETQYF.

The V and J genes are TRBV7-8 and TRBJ2-7, with D tentatively TRBD1 (5 bases). V was shortened by 5 bases and J by 5 bases, with 16 bases between the two germline ends. CDR3 length equals 14 residues. Per the germline V gene, CDR1 is SGHVS and CDR2 is FQNEAQ. DNA for the CDR3: TGTGCCAGCAGCCCCCAAGTCAGGGTGAACGAGCAGTACTTC. Translated, it gives CASSPQVRVNEQYF.

The rearrangement uses TRBV10-1 and TRBJ1-1; D gene ambiguous. The CDR3 sequence is 13 residues long. The germline V gene has CDR1 WNHNN and CDR2 SYGVQD (reference sequence). Trimming took 2 bases from V and 7 from J, leaving 11 bases between them. CDR3 nucleotides: TGCGCCAGCAGTGAGGCTGGGCGGGGTGAAGCTTTCTTT. This encodes CASSEAGRGEAFF.

The chain combines TRBV29-1 with TRBJ2-4; TRBD1 matches 8 bases. In germline, CDR1 is SQVTM, CDR2 ANQGSEA. V was pared by 4 bases and J by 1 base, with 9 bases of the junction left unmatched. This CDR3 has 16 residues. The CDR3 is CSVGHQGARAKNIQYF. DNA for the CDR3: TGCAGCGTTGGACATCAGGGGGCAAGGGCCAAAAACATTCAGTACTTC.

The rearrangement joins TRBV24-1 to TRBJ2-2; 7 bases agree with TRBD1. CDR3 length: 12 residues. V shed 7 bases and J 6 bases; nucleotides not matched to a gene: 1. Germline CDR1 is KGHDR and CDR2 is SFDVKD. DNA of the CDR3: TGTGCCACCAGACAGGGGCCCGGGGAGCTGTTTTTT. This encodes CATRQGPGELFF.

The gene calls are TRBV3-1 (or the pseudogene TRBV3-2) and TRBJ2-7; TRBD2 might be the D (6 bases). V was shortened by 6 bases and J by 6 bases, with 15 bases between the two germline ends. Germline CDR1 reads LGHDT; CDR2 reads YNNKEL (reference sequence). The CDR3 runs 13 residues. CDR3 sequence: CASSSLTSREQYF. CDR3 DNA: TGTGCCAGCAGTTCTTTGACTAGTCGCGAGCAGTACTTC.

As for this clone: This sample also contains other DNA sequences that code for the same CDR3. The V gene is TRBV5-4, the J gene TRBJ2-1, with 9 positions matching TRBD2. V lost 4 bases to trimming and J lost 1 base; unmatched junction nucleotides: 3. CDR1 and CDR2 (germline): SGHNT, YYREEE (reference sequence). The CDR3 length is 15 residues. For the CDR3, the DNA is TGTGCCAGCAGCCTTAGCGGGAGATCCTACAATGAGCAGTTCTTC. Translated, it gives CASSLSGRSYNEQFF.

The rearrangement links TRBV6-5 to TRBJ1-1; D uncertain. Per germline, CDR1 MNHEY and CDR2 SVGAGI. This CDR3 is 11 amino acids long. V gave up 6 bases and J gave up 1 base, with 3 bases separating them. The DNA of the CDR3 is TGTGCCAGCAGCCGGAACACTGAAGCTTTCTTT. Translation: CASSRNTEAFF.

The DNA of the CDR3 is TGTGCCAGCAGGGGACAGGCGAATTCACCCCTCCACTTT. Amino acid sequence: CASRGQANSPLHF. This rearrangement joins TRBV21-1 to TRBJ1-6; the tabulated D call, TRBD1, remains unverified against the DNA. TRBV21-1 is given as a pseudogene. This CDR3 is built from 13 residues.